This record looks at one T cell receptor beta chain sequence and its context. Its antigen is undetermined. V was cut by 6 bases and J by 1 base, with 13 bases left in between. Germline values: CDR1 MNHNS, CDR2 SASEGT. The length of the CDR3 is 14 residues. 13 Jbeta primers and 60 Vbeta primers were used for the PCR. Profiling relied on immunoSEQ multiplex PCR, and the TCRdb table lists in-frame clones only, not all of them. The repertoire table contains 130,000 to 150,000 clones. This entry belongs to a study of cytomegalovirus exposure and HLA in healthy donors. The study's findings and limits: Common viral pathogens seemed to be connected with several of the most significant clusters, according to a later analysis.

The source is a man in his forties or fifties in good health and CMV-seronegative. Input material: PBMCs. The chain recombines TRBV6-1 with TRBJ2-7, with a weak D call TRBD2 (5 bases). As DNA, the CDR3 is TGTGCCAGCAGCGTCAGTGAGGGATCCTACGAGCAGTACTTC. Protein sequence: CASSVSEGSYEQYF.